Listed below are T cell receptor beta chains from one sample, sequenced in a study of T cell responses to AZD1222 COVID-19 vaccine. Profiling relied on immunoSEQ multiplex PCR, and the TCRdb table lists in-frame clones only, not all of them. The data contain some 99,000 clones, approximately 84% of them seen just once; the ten biggest clones take up over 12%. Sequenced here: peripheral blood, sampled 28 days after the second AZD1222 dose. Source of these receptors: an adult who received the AZD1222 COVID-19 vaccine. CDR3s include the opening cysteine and the closing phenylalanine or tryptophan. A D gene is named only where the DNA matches it firmly. For some rows the clone size is stated as once, few or many, or as a class when expanded; others skip it.

clone size	V gene	D gene	J gene	CDR3 protein	CDR3 DNA
once	TRBV2	NA	TRBJ1-1	CASRKFGQMNTEAFF	TGTGCCAGCAGGAAATTCGGACAGATGAACACTGAAGCTTTCTTT
NA	TRBV3-1/TRBV3-2	NA	TRBJ1-6	CASSQGSSPLHF	TGTGCCAGCAGCCAAGGGAGTTCACCCCTCCACTTT
NA	TRBV19	NA	TRBJ2-5	CASRKSTQETQYF	TGTGCCAGCCGGAAGTCCACCCAAGAGACCCAGTACTTC
NA	TRBV5-4	TRBD1	TRBJ1-1	CTSSFTGGDEAFF	TGTACCAGCAGCTTCACAGGGGGAGATGAAGCTTTCTTT
many	TRBV6-2/TRBV6-3	NA	TRBJ1-2	CASSYSTGPGKGYTF	TGTGCCAGCAGTTACTCGACGGGGCCGGGTAAAGGCTACACCTTC
NA	TRBV4-1	NA	TRBJ2-3	CASSHVGTSTDTQYF	TGCGCCAGCAGCCACGTTGGGACGAGCACAGATACGCAGTATTTT
NA	TRBV10-3	TRBD1	TRBJ1-5	CAISESKGGGGNQPQHF	TGTGCCATCAGTGAGTCAAAGGGAGGGGGCGGGAATCAGCCCCAGCATTTT
NA	TRBV3-1/TRBV3-2	NA	TRBJ2-1	CASSQVHDNEQFF	TGTGCCAGCAGCCAAGTCCACGACAATGAGCAGTTCTTC
NA	TRBV6-5	NA	TRBJ2-7	CASSLGDGGGGNEQYF	TGTGCCAGCAGTTTGGGCGACGGGGGAGGGGGGAACGAGCAGTACTTC
NA	TRBV3-1/TRBV3-2	NA	TRBJ2-2	CANSPLRGNTGELFF	TGTGCCAACAGCCCCCTCCGCGGTAACACCGGGGAGCTGTTTTTT
NA	TRBV27	NA	TRBJ2-2	CASSFISMTGELFF	TGTGCCAGCAGTTTCATCTCGATGACCGGGGAGCTGTTTTTT
few	TRBV7-9	TRBD2	TRBJ2-5	CASSLREGVTPETQYF	TGTGCCAGCAGCTTGCGGGAGGGCGTCACGCCGGAGACCCAGTACTTC
NA	TRBV27	NA	TRBJ1-3	CASRDNSGNTIYF	TGTGCCAGCAGAGACAACTCTGGAAACACCATATATTTT
NA	TRBV6-5	TRBD1	TRBJ1-3	CASSRQGAEGNTIYF	TGTGCCAGCAGTCGACAGGGGGCGGAAGGAAACACCATATATTTT
NA	TRBV28	TRBD1	TRBJ1-2	CATNTGTGGAHGYTF	TGTGCCACCAATACGGGGACAGGGGGCGCCCATGGCTACACCTTC
NA	TRBV5-1	TRBD1	TRBJ2-1	CASSFRDRGQILPWAYEQFF	TGCGCCAGCAGCTTCCGGGACAGGGGGCAGATCCTTCCCTGGGCATATGAGCAGTTCTTC
NA	TRBV10-3	TRBD1	TRBJ1-2	CAISPSGQGARGYTF	TGTGCCATCAGCCCCTCAGGACAGGGGGCGCGCGGCTACACCTTC